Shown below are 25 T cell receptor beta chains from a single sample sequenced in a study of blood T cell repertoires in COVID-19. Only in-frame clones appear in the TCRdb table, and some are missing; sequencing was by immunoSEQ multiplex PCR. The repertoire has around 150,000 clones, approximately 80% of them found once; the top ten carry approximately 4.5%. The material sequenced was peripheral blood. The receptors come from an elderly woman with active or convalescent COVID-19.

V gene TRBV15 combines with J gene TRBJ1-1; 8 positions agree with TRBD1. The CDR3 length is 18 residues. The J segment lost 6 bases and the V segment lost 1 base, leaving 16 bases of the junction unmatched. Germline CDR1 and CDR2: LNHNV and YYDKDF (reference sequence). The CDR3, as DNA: TGTGCCACCAGCAGAGTAGTTGGCAGGGGGCGGACGAATGCTGAAGCTTTCTTT. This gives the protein CATSRVVGRGRTNAEAFF.

CDR3 in DNA: TGTGCCAGCAGCTTGAGAGACAGTTACAATCAGCCCCAGCATTTT. Amino acid sequence: CASSLRDSYNQPQHF. The V gene is TRBV5-5, the J gene TRBJ1-5; a weak D match, TRBD1 (5 bases). The CDR3 runs 15 residues. Germline V gene data show CDR1 as SGHKS and CDR2 as YYEKEE (reference sequence). Trimming shortened V by 1 base and J by 3 bases, and 11 bases separated the two germline ends. Based on the CDR3 plus reference TRBV5-5 and TRBJ1-5, the full variable domain is DAGVTQSPTHLIKTRGQQVTLRCSPISGHKSVSWYQQVLGQGPQFIFQYYEKEERGRGNFPDRFSARQFPNYSSELNVNALLLGDSALYLCASSLRDSYNQPQHFGDGTRLSIL.

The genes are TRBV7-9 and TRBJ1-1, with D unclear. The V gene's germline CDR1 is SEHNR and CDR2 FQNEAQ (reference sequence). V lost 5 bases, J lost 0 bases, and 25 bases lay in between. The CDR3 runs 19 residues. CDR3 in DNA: TGTGCCAGCAGCCCTTCTAAGCCACAGAGTAGAAGAATGAACACTGAAGCTTTCTTT. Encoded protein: CASSPSKPQSRRMNTEAFF. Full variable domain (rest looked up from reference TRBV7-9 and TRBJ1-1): DTGVSQNPRHKITKRGQNVTFRCDPISEHNRLYWYRQTLGQGPEFLTYFQNEAQLEKSRLLSDRFSAERPKGSFSTLEIQRTEQGDSAMYLCASSPSKPQSRRMNTEAFFGQGTRLTVV.

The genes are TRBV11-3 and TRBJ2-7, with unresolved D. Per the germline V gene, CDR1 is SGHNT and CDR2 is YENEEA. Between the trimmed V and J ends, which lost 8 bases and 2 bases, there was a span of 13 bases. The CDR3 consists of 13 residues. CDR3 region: CASGVYRAYEQYF. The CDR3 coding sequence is TGTGCCAGCGGCGTCTATCGGGCCTACGAGCAGTACTTC.

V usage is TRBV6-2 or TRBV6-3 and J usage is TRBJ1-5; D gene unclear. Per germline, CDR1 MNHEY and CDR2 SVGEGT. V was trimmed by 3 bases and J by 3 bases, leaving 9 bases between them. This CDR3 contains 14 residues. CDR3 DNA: TGTGCCAGCAGTTATATGGGCACCAATCAGCCCCAGCATTTT. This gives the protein CASSYMGTNQPQHF.

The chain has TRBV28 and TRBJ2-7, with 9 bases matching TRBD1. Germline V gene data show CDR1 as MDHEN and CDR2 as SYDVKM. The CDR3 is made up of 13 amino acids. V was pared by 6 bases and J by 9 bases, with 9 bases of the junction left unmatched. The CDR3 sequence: CASRGQGLLWQYF. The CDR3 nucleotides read TGTGCCAGCAGGGGACAGGGTCTGTTGTGGCAGTACTTC.

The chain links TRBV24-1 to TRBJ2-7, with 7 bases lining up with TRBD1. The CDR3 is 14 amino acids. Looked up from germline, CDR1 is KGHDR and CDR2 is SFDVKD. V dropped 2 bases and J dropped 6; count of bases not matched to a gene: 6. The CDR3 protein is CATSDYRRDSEQYF. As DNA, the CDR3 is TGTGCCACCAGTGATTATCGCCGGGACAGCGAGCAGTACTTC.

The CDR3 reads CATSRAGGNQPQHF. CDR3 in DNA: TGTGCCACCAGCAGGGCAGGGGGCAATCAGCCCCAGCATTTT. This sequence joins TRBV15 and TRBJ1-5; possible D gene TRBD1, 6 bases. The germline CDR1 and CDR2 sequences are LNHNV and YYDKDF (reference sequence). Trimming cost V 3 bases and J 2 bases, with 8 bases left between them. The CDR3 extends over 14 amino acids.

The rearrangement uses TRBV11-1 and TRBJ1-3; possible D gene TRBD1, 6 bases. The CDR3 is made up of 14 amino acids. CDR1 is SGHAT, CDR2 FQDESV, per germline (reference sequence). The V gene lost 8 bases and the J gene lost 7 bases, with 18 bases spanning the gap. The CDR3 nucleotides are TGTGCCAGCGCCCGCGGACAGACTGTGAACACCATATATTTT. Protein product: CASARGQTVNTIYF.

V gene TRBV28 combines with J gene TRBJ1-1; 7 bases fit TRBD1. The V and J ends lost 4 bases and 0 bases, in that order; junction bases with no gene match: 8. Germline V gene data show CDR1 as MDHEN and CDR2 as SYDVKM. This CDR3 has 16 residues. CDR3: CASSSRDSRLNTEAFF. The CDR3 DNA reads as TGTGCCAGCAGTTCGCGGGACAGTCGTTTGAACACTGAAGCTTTCTTT.

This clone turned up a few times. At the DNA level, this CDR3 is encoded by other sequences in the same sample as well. CDR3 nucleotides: TGTGCCAGCACAACAGGCTCCTCTGGAAACACCATATATTTT. Amino acid sequence: CASTTGSSGNTIYF. The V gene is TRBV28, the J gene TRBJ1-3, with a tentative D call TRBD1 (5 bases). The CDR3 covers 14 residues. The V end was cut by 7 bases, the J end by 0 bases, with 10 bases between. Germline CDR1 is MDHEN and CDR2 is SYDVKM.

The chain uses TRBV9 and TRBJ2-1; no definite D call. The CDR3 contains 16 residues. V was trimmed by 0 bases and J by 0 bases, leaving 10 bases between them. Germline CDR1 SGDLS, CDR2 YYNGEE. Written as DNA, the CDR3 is TGTGCCAGCAGCGTAGGGGCAGCCCTCTCCTACAATGAGCAGTTCTTC. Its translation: CASSVGAALSYNEQFF.

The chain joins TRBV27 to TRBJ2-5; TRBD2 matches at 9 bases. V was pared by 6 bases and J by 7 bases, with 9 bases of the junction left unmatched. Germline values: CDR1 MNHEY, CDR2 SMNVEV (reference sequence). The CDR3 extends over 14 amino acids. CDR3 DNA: TGTGCCAGCAGACCTGGGACTAGCCCCGGGACCCAGTACTTC. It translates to CASRPGTSPGTQYF.

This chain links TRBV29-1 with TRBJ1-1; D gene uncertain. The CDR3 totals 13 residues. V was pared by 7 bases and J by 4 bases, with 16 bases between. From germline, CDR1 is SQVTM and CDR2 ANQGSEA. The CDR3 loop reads CSGTGPGSTEAFF. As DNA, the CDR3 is TGCAGCGGAACCGGGCCTGGGAGCACTGAAGCTTTCTTT.

The CDR3 here is CASSSLGGHTYGYTF. The CDR3 coding sequence is TGTGCCAGCTCGAGTTTAGGGGGACACACCTATGGCTACACCTTC. The chain joins TRBV27 to TRBJ1-2, with a possible D match to TRBD1 (6 bases). The germline V gene has CDR1 MNHEY and CDR2 SMNVEV (reference sequence). The CDR3 contains 15 residues. V lost 8 bases, J lost 4 bases, and 20 bases lay in between.

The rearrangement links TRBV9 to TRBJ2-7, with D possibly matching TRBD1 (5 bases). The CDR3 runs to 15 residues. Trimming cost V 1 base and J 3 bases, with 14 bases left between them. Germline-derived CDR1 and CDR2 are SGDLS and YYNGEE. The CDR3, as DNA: TGTGCCAGCAGCGTATCGGCAGGGCTTCTCTACGAGCAGTACTTC. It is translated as CASSVSAGLLYEQYF.

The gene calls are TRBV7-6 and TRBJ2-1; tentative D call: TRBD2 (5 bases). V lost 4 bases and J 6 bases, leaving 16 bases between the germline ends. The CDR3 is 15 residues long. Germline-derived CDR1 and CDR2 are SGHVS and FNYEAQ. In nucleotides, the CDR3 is TGTGCCAGCAGCTCAAGGGTGGTCAGCGGCAATGAGCAGTTCTTC. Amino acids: CASSSRVVSGNEQFF.

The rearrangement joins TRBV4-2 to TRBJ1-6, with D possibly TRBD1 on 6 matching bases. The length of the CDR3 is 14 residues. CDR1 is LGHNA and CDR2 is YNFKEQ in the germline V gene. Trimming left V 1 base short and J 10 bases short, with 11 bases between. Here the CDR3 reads CASSQVGGGSPLHF. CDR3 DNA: TGTGCCAGCAGCCAAGTAGGGGGTGGATCACCCCTCCACTTT.

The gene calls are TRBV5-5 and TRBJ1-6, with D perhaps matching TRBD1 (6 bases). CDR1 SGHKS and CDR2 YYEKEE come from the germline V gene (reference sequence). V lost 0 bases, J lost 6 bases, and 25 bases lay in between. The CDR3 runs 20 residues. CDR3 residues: CASSLAGAGELSARNSPLHF. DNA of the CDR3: TGTGCCAGCAGCTTGGCAGGCGCAGGGGAGCTCTCCGCTCGTAATTCACCCCTCCACTTT.

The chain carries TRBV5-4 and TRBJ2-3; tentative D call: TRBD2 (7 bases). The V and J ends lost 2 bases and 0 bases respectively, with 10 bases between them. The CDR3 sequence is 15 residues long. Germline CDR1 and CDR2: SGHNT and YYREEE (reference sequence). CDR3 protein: CASSFGGPSTDTQYF. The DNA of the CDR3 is TGTGCCAGCAGCTTCGGGGGGCCGAGCACAGATACGCAGTATTTT.

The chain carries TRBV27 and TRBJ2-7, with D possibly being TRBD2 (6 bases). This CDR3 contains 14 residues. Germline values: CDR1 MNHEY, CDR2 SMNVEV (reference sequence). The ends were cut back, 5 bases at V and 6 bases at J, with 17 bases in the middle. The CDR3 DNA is TGTGCCAGCAGTGCCCGTATTAGCGGTCTCGAGCAGTACTTC. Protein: CASSARISGLEQYF.

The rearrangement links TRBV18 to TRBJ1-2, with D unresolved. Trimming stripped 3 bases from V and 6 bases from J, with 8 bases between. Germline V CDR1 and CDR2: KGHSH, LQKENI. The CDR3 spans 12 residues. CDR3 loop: CASSPPNNGYTF. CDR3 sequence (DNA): TGTGCCAGCTCACCGCCAAACAATGGCTACACCTTC. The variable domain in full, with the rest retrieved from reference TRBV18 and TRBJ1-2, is NAGVMQNPRHLVRRRGQEARLRCSPMKGHSHVYWYRQLPEEGLKFMVYLQKENIIDESGMPKERFSAEFPKEGPSILRIQQVVRGDSAAYFCASSPPNNGYTFGSGTRLTVV.

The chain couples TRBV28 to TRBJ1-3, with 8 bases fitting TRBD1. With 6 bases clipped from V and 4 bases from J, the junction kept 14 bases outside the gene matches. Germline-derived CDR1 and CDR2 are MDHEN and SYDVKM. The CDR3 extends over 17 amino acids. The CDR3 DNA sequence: TGTGCCAGCAGCTTTTGGACAGGGAGTACGCGGGGAAACACCATATATTTT. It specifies CASSFWTGSTRGNTIYF.

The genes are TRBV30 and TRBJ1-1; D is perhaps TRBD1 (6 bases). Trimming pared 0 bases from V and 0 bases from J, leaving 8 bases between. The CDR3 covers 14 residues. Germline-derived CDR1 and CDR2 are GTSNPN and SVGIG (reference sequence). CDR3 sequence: CAWSVDRLNTEAFF. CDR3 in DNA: TGTGCCTGGAGTGTTGACAGGTTGAACACTGAAGCTTTCTTT.

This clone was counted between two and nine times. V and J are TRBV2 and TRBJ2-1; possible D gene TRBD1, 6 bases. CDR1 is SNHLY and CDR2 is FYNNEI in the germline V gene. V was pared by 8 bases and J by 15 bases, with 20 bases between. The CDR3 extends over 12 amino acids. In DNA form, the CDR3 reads TGTGCCAGCCTAGTTACCGCCTGGACAGCGTTCTTC. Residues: CASLVTAWTAFF.